What follows describes a single TCR beta chain. The antigen remains undetermined. Mismatch with germline at one junction end may stem from a read error. These data originate in a study of tumor and adjacent non-tumor tissue in lung cancer. Study summary: Patients were aged roughly 31 to 76, roughly nine men and a handful of women, stage I to III. Study outcomes and limitations: Normal lung showed higher cumulative top 100 clone frequency than tumor. Significantly higher TCR diversity was found in tumor than normal lung.

TCRbeta libraries were built with three rounds of nested PCR, modified from ARM-PCR. TCRdb redid the calling of the multiplex PCR reads with MiXCR, one entry per CDR3 protein. The sample lists 98,000 or so distinct CDR3 sequences, 80% occurring once. This sample's RNA came from whole unsorted tissue. Distant lung tissue was collected more than 3 cm away from the tumor edge. Donors were chemotherapy-naive, newly diagnosed lung cancer surgical patients in China, August–November 2014. Germline V gene lookup returns CDR1 MNHEY and CDR2 SVGAGI. The CDR3 is 15 amino acids. The source is a man in his 60s with small cell lung cancer. The sample consisted of distant non-tumor lung tissue. V is TRBV6-5 and J is TRBJ2-1; TRBD2 is a possible D gene (6 bases). As DNA, the CDR3 is TGTGCCAGAAGTTACTCCGGGGGAGTGGGTAATGAGCAATTCTTC. It yields the protein CARSYSGGVGNEQFF.